The sequence of this T cell receptor (beta chain) was determined in a study of response to subunit inactivated influenza vaccine. TCRdb used MiXCR to reprocess the RT-PCR reads, holding one entry per CDR3 protein. The repertoire holds roughly 650,000 distinct CDR3 sequences, with 15% to 18% as singletons. Germline V gene data show CDR1 as MNHEY and CDR2 as SVGEGT. V lost 6 bases and J lost 6; bases outside the gene matches: 5. The CDR3 consists of 14 residues. Study outcomes and limitations: The authors put forward the suggestion that each seasonal influenza vaccination may bring in only a limited number of new T cells.

There are a few counts of this clonotype. Its antigen is undetermined. The chain employs TRBV6-2 or TRBV6-3 and TRBJ2-7; 13 bases line up with TRBD2. Sequenced here: PBMCs from blood, sampled roughly 12 days after vaccination. The TCR originated in a man in his fifties who received an inactivated influenza vaccine. The DNA of the CDR3 is TGTGCCAGCAGCTCCCGGACTAGCGGGAGCGAGCAGTACTTC. Protein product: CASSSRTSGSEQYF.